This T cell receptor (beta chain) was captured in a study of T-cell reconstitution after alpha-beta-depleted transplantation in children. General study points: About two months after transplant, alpha-beta T cells reportedly came from several hundred expanded graft clones. When one year had passed after transplant, most T-cell counts and diversity came from newly produced T cells. High day-60 TCRbeta diversity in some patients came from surviving recipient T cells and thymic progenitors.

Trimming stripped 7 bases from V and 6 bases from J, with 18 bases between. Germline-derived CDR1 and CDR2 are WSHSY and SAAADI. CDR3 length equals 15 residues. Of note for this clonotype: What it binds is unknown.

Unique molecular identifiers were built into the TCRbeta library. TCRdb reprocessed the PCR reads with MiXCR, giving one entry per CDR3 protein. The sample gives roughly 790,000 distinct CDR3 sequences, 16% of which show up once; under 6% is in the top ten. This clonotype was sampled from a male patient aged 10 to 17 who had a stem cell transplant for acute lymphoblastic leukemia, so the T cells may come from the graft donor. The sequenced sample was PBMCs, mostly from graft donor cells, obtained 360 days after TCRalphabeta/CD19-depleted stem cell transplant. The genes are TRBV10-2 and TRBJ2-2; D perhaps matches TRBD2 (5 bases). The CDR3 nucleotides read TGCGCCAGCACTCCCTCGCGGGCCGGCCCCGGGGAGCTGTTTTTT. It codes for CASTPSRAGPGELFF.